This TCR beta chain was observed in a study of blood T cell repertoires in COVID-19. Looking at the study overall: The samples span acute and convalescent COVID-19 from the United States, Italy and Spain.

The assay was immunoSEQ multiplex PCR, and TCRdb's table has in-frame clones only and misses some. The data show 180,000 or so clones, with 80% to 90% seen just once and 7.7% held by the top ten. Sequencing was performed on peripheral blood. This TCR was recovered from a man aged 40-49 years who had recovered from COVID-19.

CDR3 region: CSVKTGGTDTEAFF. The CDR3 bases are TGCAGCGTTAAGACAGGGGGTACGGACACTGAAGCTTTCTTT. V usage is TRBV29-1 and J usage is TRBJ1-1; 9 bases agree with TRBD1. The ends lost 5 bases at V and 3 bases at J; junction bases unmatched: 7. The germline V gene has CDR1 SQVTM and CDR2 ANQGSEA. The CDR3 has 14 residues.